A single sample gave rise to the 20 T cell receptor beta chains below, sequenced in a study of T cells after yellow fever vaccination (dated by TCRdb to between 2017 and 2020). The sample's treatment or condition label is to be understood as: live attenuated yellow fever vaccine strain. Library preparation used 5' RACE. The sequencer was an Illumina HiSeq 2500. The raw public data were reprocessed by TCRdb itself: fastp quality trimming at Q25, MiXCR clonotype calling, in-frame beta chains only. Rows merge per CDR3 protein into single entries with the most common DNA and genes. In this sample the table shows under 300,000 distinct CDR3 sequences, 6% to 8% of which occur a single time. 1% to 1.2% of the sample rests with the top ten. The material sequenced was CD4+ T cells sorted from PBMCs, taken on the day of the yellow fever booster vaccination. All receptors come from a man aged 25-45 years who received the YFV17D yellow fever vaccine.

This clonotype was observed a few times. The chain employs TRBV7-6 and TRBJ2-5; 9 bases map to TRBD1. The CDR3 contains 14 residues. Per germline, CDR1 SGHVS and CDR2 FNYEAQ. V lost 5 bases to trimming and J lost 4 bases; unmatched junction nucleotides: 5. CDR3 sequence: CASSDTGGPETQYF. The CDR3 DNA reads TGTGCCAGCAGCGACACAGGGGGCCCAGAGACCCAGTACTTC.

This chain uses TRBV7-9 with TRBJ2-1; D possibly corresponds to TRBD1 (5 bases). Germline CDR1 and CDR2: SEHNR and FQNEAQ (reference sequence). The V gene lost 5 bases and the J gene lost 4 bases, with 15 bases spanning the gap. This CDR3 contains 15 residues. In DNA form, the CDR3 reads TGTGCCAGCAGCGCCCCAGGGTATCTGTACAATGAGCAGTTCTTC. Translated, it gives CASSAPGYLYNEQFF.

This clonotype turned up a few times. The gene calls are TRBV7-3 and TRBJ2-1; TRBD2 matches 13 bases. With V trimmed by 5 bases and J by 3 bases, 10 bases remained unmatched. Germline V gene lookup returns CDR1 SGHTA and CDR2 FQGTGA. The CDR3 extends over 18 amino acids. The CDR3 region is CASSPTLGTSGVYNEQFF. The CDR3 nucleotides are TGTGCCAGCAGCCCGACCCTCGGGACTAGCGGGGTCTACAATGAGCAGTTCTTC.

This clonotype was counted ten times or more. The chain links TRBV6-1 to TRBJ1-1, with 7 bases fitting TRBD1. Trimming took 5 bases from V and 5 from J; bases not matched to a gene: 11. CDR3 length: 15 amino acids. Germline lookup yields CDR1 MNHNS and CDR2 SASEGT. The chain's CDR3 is CASSKKGTAGTEAFF. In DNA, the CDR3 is TGTGCCAGCAGTAAAAAAGGGACAGCCGGTACTGAAGCTTTCTTT.

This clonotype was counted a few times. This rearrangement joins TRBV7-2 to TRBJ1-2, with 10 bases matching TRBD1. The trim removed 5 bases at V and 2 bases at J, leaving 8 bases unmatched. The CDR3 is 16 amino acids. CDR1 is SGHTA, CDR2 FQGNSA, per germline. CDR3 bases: TGTGCCAGCAGCACGCAGGGGACAGGGGCCAACTATGGCTACACCTTC. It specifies CASSTQGTGANYGYTF. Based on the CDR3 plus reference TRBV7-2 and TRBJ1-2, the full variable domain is GAGVSQSPSNKVTEKGKDVELRCDPISGHTALYWYRQSLGQGLEFLIYFQGNSAPDKSGLPSDRFSAERTGGSVSTLTIQRTQQEDSAVYLCASSTQGTGANYGYTFGSGTRLTVV.

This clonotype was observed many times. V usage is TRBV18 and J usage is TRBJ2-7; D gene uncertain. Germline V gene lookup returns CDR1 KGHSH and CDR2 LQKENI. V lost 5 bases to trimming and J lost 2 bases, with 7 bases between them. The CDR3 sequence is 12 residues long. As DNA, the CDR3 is TGTGCCAGCTCATCATCGACCTACGAGCAGTACTTC. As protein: CASSSSTYEQYF.

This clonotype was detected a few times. In DNA, the CDR3 is TGTGCCAGTAGTATAGGGCTAGCGGGAGCCAAAAACATTCAGTACTTC. Its translation: CASSIGLAGAKNIQYF. The chain is built from TRBV19 and TRBJ2-4, with TRBD2 matching over 8 bases. The CDR3 runs to 16 residues. The junction had 2 bases not matched to a gene; V was cut back by 1 base and J by 0 bases. Per germline, CDR1 LNHDA and CDR2 SQIVND (reference sequence).

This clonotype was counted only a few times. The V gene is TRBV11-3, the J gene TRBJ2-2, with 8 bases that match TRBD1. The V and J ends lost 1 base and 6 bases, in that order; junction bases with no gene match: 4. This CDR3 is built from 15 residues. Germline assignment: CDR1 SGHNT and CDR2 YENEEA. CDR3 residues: CASSLGQGAAGELFF. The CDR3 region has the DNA TGTGCCAGCAGCTTAGGTCAGGGGGCCGCCGGGGAGCTGTTTTTT.

CDR3 coding DNA: TGTGCCAGCAGTTACTTCACCCGGGGGTCCTACGAGCAGTACTTC. Its protein is CASSYFTRGSYEQYF. V is TRBV6-5 and J is TRBJ2-7; TRBD2 might be the D (6 bases). Trimming took off 1 base at V and 1 base at J, with 11 bases between the two ends. Germline V gene lookup returns CDR1 MNHEY and CDR2 SVGAGI. The CDR3 is 15 residues long.

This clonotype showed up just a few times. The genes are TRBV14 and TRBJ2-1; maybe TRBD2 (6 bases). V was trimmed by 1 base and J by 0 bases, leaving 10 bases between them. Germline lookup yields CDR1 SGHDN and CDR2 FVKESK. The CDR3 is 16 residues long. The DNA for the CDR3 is TGTGCCAGCAGCCAAGGGGACTTTAGCTCCTACAATGAGCAGTTCTTC. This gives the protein CASSQGDFSSYNEQFF.

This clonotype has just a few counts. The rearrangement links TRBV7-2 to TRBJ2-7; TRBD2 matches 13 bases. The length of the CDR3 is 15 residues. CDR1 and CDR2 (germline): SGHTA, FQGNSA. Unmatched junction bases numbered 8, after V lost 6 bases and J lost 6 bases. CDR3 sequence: CASRPTSGRLLEQYF. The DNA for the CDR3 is TGTGCCAGCAGGCCGACTAGCGGGAGGCTCCTCGAGCAGTACTTC.

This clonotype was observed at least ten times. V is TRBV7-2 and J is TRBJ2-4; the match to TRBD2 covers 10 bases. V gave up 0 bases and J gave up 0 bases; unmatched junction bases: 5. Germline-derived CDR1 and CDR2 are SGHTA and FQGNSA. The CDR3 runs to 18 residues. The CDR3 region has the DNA TGTGCCAGCAGCTTAGCTAGCGGGAGGCCTCCAGCCAAAAACATTCAGTACTTC. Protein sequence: CASSLASGRPPAKNIQYF.

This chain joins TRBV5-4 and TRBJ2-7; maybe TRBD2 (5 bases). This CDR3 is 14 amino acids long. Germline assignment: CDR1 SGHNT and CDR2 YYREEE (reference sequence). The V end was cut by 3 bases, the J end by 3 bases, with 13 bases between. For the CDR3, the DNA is TGTGCCAGCAGCTCTGGAGGTTACCTCTACGAGCAGTACTTC. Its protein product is CASSSGGYLYEQYF.

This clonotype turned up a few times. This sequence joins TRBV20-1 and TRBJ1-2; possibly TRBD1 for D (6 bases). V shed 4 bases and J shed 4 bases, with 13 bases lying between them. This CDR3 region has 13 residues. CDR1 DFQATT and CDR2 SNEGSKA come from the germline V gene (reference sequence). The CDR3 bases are TGCAGTGCTACCCTGGGACAAAGCTATGGCTACACCTTC. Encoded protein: CSATLGQSYGYTF.

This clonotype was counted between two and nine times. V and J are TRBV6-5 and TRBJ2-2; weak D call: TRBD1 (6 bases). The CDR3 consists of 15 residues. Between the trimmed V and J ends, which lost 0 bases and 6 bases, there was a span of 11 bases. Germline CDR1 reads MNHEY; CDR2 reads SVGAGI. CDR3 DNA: TGTGCCAGCAGTTACTCGACTTGGGGGCCCGGGGAGCTGTTTTTT. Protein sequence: CASSYSTWGPGELFF.

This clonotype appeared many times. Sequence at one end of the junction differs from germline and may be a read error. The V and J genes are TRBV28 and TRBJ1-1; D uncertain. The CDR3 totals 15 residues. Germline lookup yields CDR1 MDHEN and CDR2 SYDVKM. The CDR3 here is CASSSVLSPNAEAFF. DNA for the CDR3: TGTGCCAGCAGTTCCGTACTGAGCCCGAACGCTGAAGCTTTCTTT. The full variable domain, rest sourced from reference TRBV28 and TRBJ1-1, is DVKVTQSSRYLVKRTGEKVFLECVQDMDHENMFWYRQDPGLGLRLIYFSYDVKMKEKGDIPEGYSVSREKKERFSLILESASTNQTSMYLCASSSVLSPNAEAFFGQGTRLTVV.

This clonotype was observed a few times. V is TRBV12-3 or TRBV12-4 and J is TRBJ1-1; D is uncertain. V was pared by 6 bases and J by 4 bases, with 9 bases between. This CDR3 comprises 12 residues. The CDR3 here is CASSPPVTEAFF. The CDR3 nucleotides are TGTGCCAGCAGCCCCCCCGTCACTGAAGCTTTCTTT.

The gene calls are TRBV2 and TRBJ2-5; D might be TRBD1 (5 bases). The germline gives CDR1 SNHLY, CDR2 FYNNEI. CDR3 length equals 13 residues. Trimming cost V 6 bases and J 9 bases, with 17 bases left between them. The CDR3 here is CASRPERQGAQYF. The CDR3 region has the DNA TGTGCCAGCAGGCCGGAGCGCCAAGGGGCCCAGTACTTC.

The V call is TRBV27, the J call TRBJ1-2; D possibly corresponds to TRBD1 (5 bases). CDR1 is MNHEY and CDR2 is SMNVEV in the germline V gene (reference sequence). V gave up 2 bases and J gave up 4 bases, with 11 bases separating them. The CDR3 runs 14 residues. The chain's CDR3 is CASSLGGGIYGYTF. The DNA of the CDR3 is TGTGCCAGCAGTTTAGGTGGGGGGATCTATGGCTACACCTTC.

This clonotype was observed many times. The CDR3 reads CASSQAGVAFF. In DNA form, the CDR3 reads TGTGCCAGCAGCCAAGCTGGTGTTGCTTTCTTT. The rearrangement joins TRBV14 to TRBJ1-1; D remains ambiguous. From germline, CDR1 is SGHDN and CDR2 FVKESK. There are 11 residues in the CDR3. The V end lost 1 base, the J end lost 11 bases, and 8 bases lay between the germline ends.